The clone carrying this TCR beta chain was observed many times. What it binds is unknown. CDR1 is MNHNS and CDR2 is SASEGT in the germline V gene. The V segment lost 5 bases and the J segment 4 bases; nucleotides outside the gene matches: 12. CDR3 length: 18 residues. TCRdb recomputed calls from the reads with MiXCR, one row per CDR3 protein. The sample holds about 310,000 distinct CDR3 sequences; roughly 25% are singletons and the top ten take roughly 13%. This sample was taken from a study of T cell repertoires in cytomegalovirus infection. Study in general: Recently identified HLA-C-restricted CMV epitopes were among the peptides used. Signatures in public TCR beta sequences pointed to both CMV infection and matching HLA type. General study findings and limits: Clonotype analysis showed dominance of the ex vivo response by HLA-C-restricted CMV-specific TCR beta clonotypes. Totalled public TCR beta family frequency picked out people who carried CMV plus the relevant HLA.

This chain uses TRBV6-1 with TRBJ2-3, with 13 bases fitting TRBD2. The sample consisted of cultured PBMCs, taken from culture after CMV antigen stimulation. This TCR derives from a human donor in good health (CMV status not recorded). Some clones in this sample may be carry-over from other donors' samples. The CDR3 sequence: CASSRTSGRAGWADTQYF. The CDR3 DNA sequence: TGTGCCAGCAGTCGAACTAGCGGGAGGGCCGGTTGGGCAGATACGCAGTATTTT.